A single sample gave rise to the 14 T cell receptor beta chains below, sequenced in a study of CD8 T cells in ankylosing spondylitis. TCRdb analysed the 5' RACE reads with MiXCR anew, one entry per CDR3 protein. The table records about 360,000 distinct CDR3 sequences, 20% to 25% of them present only once. The sequenced sample was blood, either unsorted or a sorted T cell fraction (not recorded which). Receptor source: a male donor with ankylosing spondylitis or in good health (not recorded which).

The table lists this clonotype with a few counts. J is TRBJ2-4 and V is TRBV11-2; TRBD1 is a possible D gene (6 bases). The V gene's germline CDR1 is SGHAT and CDR2 FQNNGV. This CDR3 has 13 amino acids. Trimming removed 8 bases at V and 3 bases at J, with 11 bases between. CDR3 in DNA: TGTGCCAGCCTACAGGGAGACAAAAACATTCAGTACTTC. Its protein product is CASLQGDKNIQYF.

This clonotype was picked up a small number of times. The chain uses TRBV6-1 and TRBJ2-2; 8 positions match TRBD2. Germline CDR1 MNHNS, CDR2 SASEGT. This CDR3 spans 15 amino acids. Losses at the gene ends were 4 bases for V and 6 bases for J; bases not matched to a gene: 7. The CDR3 region is CASSVGLGVAGELFF. In DNA, the CDR3 is TGTGCCAGCAGTGTGGGACTAGGGGTTGCCGGGGAGCTGTTTTTT.

The gene calls are TRBV13 and TRBJ2-7; 7 bases map to TRBD2. The CDR3 sequence is 13 residues long. Germline lookup yields CDR1 PRHDT and CDR2 FYEKMQ (reference sequence). Germline trimming cut 8 bases from V and 6 bases from J; bases unmatched to any gene: 10. The CDR3 DNA sequence: TGTGCCAGCGGCGGGAGAGGGCTTAGCGAGCAGTACTTC. Translation: CASGGRGLSEQYF.

The V gene is TRBV12-3 or TRBV12-4, the J gene TRBJ1-2, with D perhaps TRBD1 (6 bases). V gave up 8 bases and J gave up 8 bases, with 18 bases separating them. The CDR3 covers 13 residues. The CDR3 loop reads CASGTNREGGYTF. CDR3 DNA sequence: TGTGCCAGCGGGACGAACAGGGAGGGAGGCTACACCTTC.

This chain connects TRBV28 to TRBJ2-5, with D tentatively TRBD1 (6 bases). The CDR3 runs 14 residues. The germline V and J ends were trimmed by 3 bases and 3 bases, with 11 bases remaining between them. Germline CDR1 reads MDHEN; CDR2 reads SYDVKM. The CDR3 sequence is CASSLGQDKETQYF. As DNA, the CDR3 is TGTGCCAGCAGTTTGGGACAAGATAAAGAGACCCAGTACTTC. Full variable domain (outside the CDR3, taken from reference TRBV28 and TRBJ2-5): DVKVTQSSRYLVKRTGEKVFLECVQDMDHENMFWYRQDPGLGLRLIYFSYDVKMKEKGDIPEGYSVSREKKERFSLILESASTNQTSMYLCASSLGQDKETQYFGPGTRLLVL.

This chain uses TRBV2 with TRBJ1-1; a possible D gene is TRBD1 (5 bases). CDR1 SNHLY and CDR2 FYNNEI come from the germline V gene. Trimming took off 5 bases at V and 1 base at J, with 11 bases between the two ends. The CDR3 is made up of 14 amino acids. Here the CDR3 DNA reads TGTGCCAGCAGTTGGGACCGCTCGAACACTGAAGCTTTCTTT. Protein product: CASSWDRSNTEAFF.

This rearrangement joins TRBV28 to TRBJ2-7; D ambiguous. From germline, CDR1 is MDHEN and CDR2 SYDVKM. V lost 5 bases to trimming and J lost 6 bases, with 14 bases between them. The CDR3 is 13 residues long. CDR3 region: CASSVGRSSEQYF. CDR3 bases: TGTGCCAGCAGTGTAGGGCGTTCGTCCGAGCAGTACTTC.

This clonotype has only a few counts. The V gene is TRBV12-3 or TRBV12-4, the J gene TRBJ2-5, with 9 positions matching TRBD1. The CDR3 has 15 amino acids. After removal of 6 bases from V and 5 bases from J, the junction contained 10 bases not matched to a gene. This CDR3 is CASSTGGGGRETQYF. The CDR3 DNA reads as TGTGCCAGCAGCACAGGGGGCGGAGGTCGGGAGACCCAGTACTTC.

V is TRBV5-1 and J is TRBJ1-4; 7 bases match TRBD1. Germline lookup yields CDR1 SGHRS and CDR2 YFSETQ. Unmatched junction bases numbered 11, after V lost 4 bases and J lost 5 bases. The CDR3 spans 16 residues. The CDR3 nucleotides are TGCGCCAGCAGCCCGGGGGAAGACAGGGCAAATGAAAAACTGTTTTTT. This gives the protein CASSPGEDRANEKLFF.

The J gene is TRBJ2-5, the V gene TRBV4-1; perhaps TRBD1 as D (5 bases). The CDR3 is 14 residues long. Trimming stripped 0 bases from V and 5 bases from J, with 10 bases between. Per the germline V gene, CDR1 is MGHRA and CDR2 is YSYEKL. CDR3 nucleotide sequence: TGCGCCAGCAGCCAAGATCAAGGGGCGGAGACCCAGTACTTC. This gives the protein CASSQDQGAETQYF.

This clonotype appeared once. This chain uses TRBV15 with TRBJ2-5; TRBD1 matches 9 bases. Germline CDR1 and CDR2: LNHNV and YYDKDF (reference sequence). After removal of 1 base from V and 3 bases from J, the junction contained 0 bases not matched to a gene. This CDR3 spans 14 amino acids. The CDR3, as DNA: TGTGCCACCAGCAGAGGGGACAGGGAAGAGACCCAGTACTTC. It is translated as CATSRGDREETQYF.

This clonotype was recorded a few times. The V call is TRBV13, the J call TRBJ1-6, with D hard to call. The CDR3 has 14 residues. CDR1 is PRHDT, CDR2 FYEKMQ, per germline (reference sequence). Trimming stripped 4 bases from V and 5 bases from J, with 9 bases between. The CDR3 nucleotides read TGTGCCAGCAGCTCGGACGCAGATAATTCACCCCTCCACTTT. It specifies CASSSDADNSPLHF.

The sample holds a few counts of this clonotype. This chain connects TRBV7-8 to TRBJ2-7; no definite D call. The CDR3 has 17 amino acids. Germline-derived CDR1 and CDR2 are SGHVS and FQNEAQ. Trimming removed 6 bases from V and 3 bases from J, with 24 bases in between. The CDR3 DNA is TGTGCCAGCAGGGAGTCCCTGAGAGGACGGGCCAACTACGAGCAGTACTTC. It yields the protein CASRESLRGRANYEQYF.

This clonotype appeared a few times. The rearrangement joins TRBV25-1 to TRBJ2-7; possibly TRBD1 for D (5 bases). The V and J ends lost 4 bases and 4 bases respectively, with 8 bases between them. The CDR3 has 12 amino acids. The V gene's germline CDR1 is MGHDK and CDR2 SYGVNS. CDR3 bases: TGTGCCAGCAGTGTAAAGGGGTACGAGCAGTACTTC. This translates into CASSVKGYEQYF.